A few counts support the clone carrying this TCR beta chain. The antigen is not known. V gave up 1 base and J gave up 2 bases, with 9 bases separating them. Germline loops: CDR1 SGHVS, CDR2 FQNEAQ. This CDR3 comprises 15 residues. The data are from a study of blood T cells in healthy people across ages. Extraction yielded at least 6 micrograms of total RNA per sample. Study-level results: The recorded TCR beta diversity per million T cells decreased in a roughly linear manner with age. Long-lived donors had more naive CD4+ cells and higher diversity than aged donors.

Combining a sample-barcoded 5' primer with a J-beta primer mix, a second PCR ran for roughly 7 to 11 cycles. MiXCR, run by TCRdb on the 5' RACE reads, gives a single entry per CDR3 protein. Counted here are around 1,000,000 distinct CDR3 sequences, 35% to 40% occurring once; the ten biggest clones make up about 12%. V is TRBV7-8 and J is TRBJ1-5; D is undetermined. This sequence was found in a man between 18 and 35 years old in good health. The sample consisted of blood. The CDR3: CASSLGRVGNQPQHF. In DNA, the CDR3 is TGTGCCAGCAGCTTAGGGCGAGTCGGCAATCAGCCCCAGCATTTT.